This TCR beta chain was retrieved from a study of blood T cell repertoires in COVID-19 (dated by TCRdb to 2020 to 2022). For context, the study as a whole: Samples covering the acute and convalescent phases of COVID-19 were provided by collaborators in the United States, Italy and Spain. Where available, HLA class I and class II types were taken from metadata supplied by the sample provider and were not determined by assay-based typing. The sample metadata nearly always contained a de-identified subject ID, COVID-19 status, age in years and sex. The repertoires were released in a freely available public database meant as a resource for research on the immune response to SARS-CoV-2. The samples were drawn from the first 160 participants of the ongoing ImmuneRACE study and from over a thousand subjects provided by 6 global collaborators. The prospective study material was composed of cDNA or gDNA derived from T cells, B-cell-depleted T cells, or PBMCs. Subjects who had been exposed to COVID-19, were actively infected with it, or had recovered from it provided the deeply sampled blood TCRbeta repertoires that made up the dataset.

Collaborating institutions collected whole blood in K2EDTA tubes following their own protocols. Collaborator samples were shipped for TCRbeta analysis as frozen whole blood, isolated PBMCs, or DNA extracted from either sample type. Taken from the germline V gene, the CDR1 and CDR2 loops are SNHLY and FYNNEI. From the cysteine up to the phenylalanine, the CDR3 has a length of 16 residues. Kept here is only the CDR3 DNA, which spans 48 bases and is read in frame from base 1. At the junction V is shortened by 6 bases and J by 0 bases, with 12 bases in between. TCRbeta CDR3 regions were amplified from genomic DNA by means of the immunoSEQ Assay, a bias-controlled multiplex PCR. The paper's data handling went like this. The number of nucleated cells in each sample was estimated from the amplification of reference gene primers within the assay. To quantify the absolute abundance of each unique TCRbeta CDR3 rearrangement, sequence reads were collapsed and filtered. For each sample, productive Simpson clonality was calculated by taking the square root of Simpson's diversity index across productive rearrangements. TCRdb took this table from immuneACCESS and kept in-frame rearrangements with V and J called. Such tables lack part of the clones; where checked against another copy, unresolved V genes explain under half of the gap, and the rest is unexplained. The V and J calls and clone size were taken over from that table, and D and trimming were inferred from the DNA. Within this sample are roughly 250,000 clones, with 84% of them counted one time only. The ten largest clones take up over 8.5% of the sample.

Overall study outcomes, separate from this receptor: Clinical and demographic metadata were provided uncurated, with the amount varying by source and participant.

Notes on this clone: Its recognized antigen is unknown. No base qualities exist here, and no much larger clone lies one base off it.

The V gene is TRBV2 and the J gene is TRBJ2-6; the D gene assignment is ambiguous. Sequenced sample: peripheral blood. The sequence was collected from a human donor in a cohort sampled during active COVID-19. The CDR3 protein sequence reads: CASRRDLLSGANVLTF. The DNA is as follows: TGTGCCAGCAGAAGAGACTTACTCTCTGGGGCCAACGTCCTGACTTTC. With the rest looked up from the reference TRBV2 and TRBJ2-6 genes rather than sequenced, the full variable domain is EPEVTQTPSHQVTQMGQEVILRCVPISNHLYFYWYRQILGQKVEFLVSFYNNEISEKSEIFDDQFSVERPDGSNFTLKIRSTKLEDSAMYFCASRRDLLSGANVLTFGAGSRLTVL.